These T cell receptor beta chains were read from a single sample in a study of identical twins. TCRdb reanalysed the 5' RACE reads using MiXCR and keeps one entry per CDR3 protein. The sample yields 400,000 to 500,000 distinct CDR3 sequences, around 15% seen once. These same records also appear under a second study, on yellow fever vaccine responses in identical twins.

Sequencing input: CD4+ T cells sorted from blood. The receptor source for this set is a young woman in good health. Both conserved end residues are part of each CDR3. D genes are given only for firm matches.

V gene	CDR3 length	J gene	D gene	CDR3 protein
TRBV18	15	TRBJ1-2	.	CASSQSGGPDGGYTF
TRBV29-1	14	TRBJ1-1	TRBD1	CSVANRQGGTEAFF
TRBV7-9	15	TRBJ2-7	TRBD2	CASSSEREPSPEQYF
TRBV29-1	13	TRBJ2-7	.	CSVGSGLSYEQYF
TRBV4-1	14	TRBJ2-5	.	CASSQIGVRETQYF
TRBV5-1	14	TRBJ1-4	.	CASSLVGGDEKLFF
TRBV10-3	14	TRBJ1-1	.	CAISELRDGTEAFF
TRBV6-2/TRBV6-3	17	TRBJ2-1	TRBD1	CASRSNRGSIAYNEQFF
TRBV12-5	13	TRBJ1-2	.	CASGLGPYYGYTF
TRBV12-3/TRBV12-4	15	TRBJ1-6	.	CASSLAGSRNSPLHF
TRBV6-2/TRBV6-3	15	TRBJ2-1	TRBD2	CASSYAGPGGTSPFF
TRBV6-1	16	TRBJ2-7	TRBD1	CASSEAGQGGWYEQYF
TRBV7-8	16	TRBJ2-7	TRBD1	CASSGGPRGLTYEQYF
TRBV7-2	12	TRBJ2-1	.	CASSLVFKVKIF
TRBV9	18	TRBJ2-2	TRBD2	CASSVGTSGRKNTGELFF
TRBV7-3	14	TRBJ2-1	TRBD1	CASSLTGGYNEQFF
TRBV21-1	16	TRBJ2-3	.	CASSKGLDSSPDTQYF
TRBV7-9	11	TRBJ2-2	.	CASSPTGELFF